Following are 21 T cell receptor beta chains from one sample sequenced in a study of spatial heterogeneity in lung cancer. Time point meaning: sample taken at primary tumor resection. The input material, whole RNA from tumor, nontumor lung or frozen PBMC, was sequenced unsorted. One entry per CDR3 protein results from TCRdb running MiXCR on the 5' RACE reads. The data contain around 26,000 distinct CDR3 sequences, approximately 7% of them seen just once; the ten biggest clones take up approximately 14%. The input for sequencing was PBMCs, taken at surgery. All receptors derive from a male donor with early-stage non-small cell lung cancer.

This clonotype was observed many times. The DNA of the CDR3 is TGTGCCAGCAGCCCGATGTGGGGAAGGCAGCAGTACTTC. Amino acid sequence: CASSPMWGRQQYF. The chain couples TRBV7-2 to TRBJ2-7; the D is unclear. Trimming removed 5 bases from V and 8 bases from J, with 16 bases in between. The CDR3 sequence is 13 residues long. Germline CDR1 and CDR2: SGHTA and FQGNSA.

This clonotype appeared many times. The chain carries TRBV6-2 or TRBV6-3 and TRBJ2-7; TRBD1 is a possible D gene (6 bases). Germline V gene lookup returns CDR1 MNHEY and CDR2 SVGEGT. The CDR3 covers 14 residues. V lost 2 bases and J lost 5, with 13 bases in between. The CDR3 sequence is CASSYVGQTDEQYF. The CDR3 DNA reads TGTGCCAGCAGTTACGTTGGACAGACCGACGAGCAGTACTTC.

The sample holds a few counts of this clonotype. CDR3 residues: CASSLALGGNTEAFF. CDR3 coding DNA: TGTGCCAGCAGTTTAGCGCTAGGGGGAAACACTGAAGCTTTCTTT. This rearrangement joins TRBV12-3 or TRBV12-4 to TRBJ1-1, with a tentative D call TRBD1 (6 bases). V shed 0 bases and J shed 2 bases, with 10 bases lying between them. This CDR3 region has 15 residues.

There are many counts of this clonotype. V gene TRBV7-2 combines with J gene TRBJ2-3; the match to TRBD1 covers 8 bases. The CDR3 length is 15 residues. Trimming took 2 bases from V and 6 from J; bases not matched to a gene: 7. Germline values: CDR1 SGHTA, CDR2 FQGNSA. Written as DNA, the CDR3 is TGTGCCAGCAGCTTACGACAGGGGCATGTTGATACGCAGTATTTT. Translated, it gives CASSLRQGHVDTQYF. The complete variable domain, with remaining parts taken from reference TRBV7-2 and TRBJ2-3, reads GAGVSQSPSNKVTEKGKDVELRCDPISGHTALYWYRQSLGQGLEFLIYFQGNSAPDKSGLPSDRFSAERTGGSVSTLTIQRTQQEDSAVYLCASSLRQGHVDTQYFGPGTRLTVL.

This clonotype was picked up many times. The CDR3 bases are TGCAGTGCTAGAGATCCTCGGACAGATACGCAGTATTTT. Its protein product is CSARDPRTDTQYF. The V and J genes are TRBV20-1 and TRBJ2-3; D is ambiguous. Trimming pared 0 bases from V and 3 bases from J, leaving 7 bases between. CDR3 length equals 13 residues. Germline V lookup: CDR1 DFQATT, CDR2 SNEGSKA (reference sequence).

Concerning this clonotype: At one end the junction does not follow the germline gene, possibly because of a read error. V usage is TRBV12-5 and J usage is TRBJ2-2; 7 positions match TRBD2. This CDR3 region has 16 residues. Germline V gene sequence: CDR1 LGHNT, CDR2 FRNRAP. Here the CDR3 reads CASGLAALADTGVLFF. The CDR3 DNA sequence: TGTGCTAGTGGTCTAGCGGCACTAGCAGACACCGGGGTGCTGTTTTTT.

The rearrangement joins TRBV6-2 or TRBV6-3 to TRBJ2-5, with 12 bases matching TRBD2. The CDR3 runs 16 residues. The trim removed 4 bases at V and 2 bases at J, leaving 5 bases unmatched. CDR1 and CDR2 from the germline V gene are MNHEY and SVGEGT. The DNA of the CDR3 is TGTGCCAGCAGTTTAAGGACTAGCGGGGTACAAGAGACCCAGTACTTC. Its protein is CASSLRTSGVQETQYF.

This clonotype was seen many times. In nucleotides, the CDR3 is TGTGCCAGCAGCTTGAGGCCAGGGATGTTGGGCGGGGAGCTGTTTTTT. Translating it yields CASSLRPGMLGGELFF. This chain joins TRBV11-3 and TRBJ2-2; weak D call: TRBD1 (5 bases). V shed 3 bases and J shed 7 bases, with 18 bases lying between them. The CDR3 covers 16 residues. From germline, CDR1 is SGHNT and CDR2 YENEEA. The entire variable domain, with the rest obtained from reference TRBV11-3 and TRBJ2-2, is as follows: EAGVVQSPRYKIIEKKQPVAFWCNPISGHNTLYWYLQNLGQGPELLIRYENEEAVDDSQLPKDRFSAERLKGVDSTLKIQPAELGDSAVYLCASSLRPGMLGGELFFGEGSRLTVL.

The table lists this clonotype with many counts. The rearrangement links TRBV24-1 to TRBJ2-1; D gene uncertain. V was clipped by 6 bases and J by 0 bases, with 8 bases between them. This CDR3 contains 14 residues. Germline CDR1 reads KGHDR; CDR2 reads SFDVKD. The CDR3 region is CATSYTGSYNEQFF. In DNA, the CDR3 is TGTGCCACCAGTTACACTGGCTCCTACAATGAGCAGTTCTTC.

This clonotype was seen many times. This chain links TRBV5-1 with TRBJ1-1, with 7 positions matching TRBD1. The V and J ends lost 2 bases and 5 bases, in that order; junction bases with no gene match: 6. The CDR3 sequence is 14 residues long. Per the germline V gene, CDR1 is SGHRS and CDR2 is YFSETQ. CDR3 in DNA: TGCGCCAGCAGCTTTTCAACAGGGGTTACTGAAGCTTTCTTT. Translation: CASSFSTGVTEAFF.

This sequence joins TRBV30 and TRBJ2-3; D is undetermined. Germline lookup yields CDR1 GTSNPN and CDR2 SVGIG (reference sequence). V dropped 2 bases and J dropped 0 bases, with 0 bases sitting between them. There are 11 residues in the CDR3. The CDR3 DNA follows: TGTGCCTGGAGTAGCACAGATACGCAGTATTTT. Translation: CAWSSTDTQYF.

This clonotype appeared many times. The V gene is TRBV3-1, the J gene TRBJ2-3, with no clear D. Trimming stripped 0 bases from V and 6 bases from J, with 13 bases between. Germline-derived CDR1 and CDR2 are LGHDT and YNNKEL (reference sequence). This CDR3 region has 15 residues. CDR3 loop: CASSQDQAWSDTQYF. The CDR3 bases are TGTGCCAGCAGCCAAGATCAGGCCTGGTCGGATACGCAGTATTTT.

The sample holds many counts of this clonotype. The chain recombines TRBV5-1 with TRBJ2-1; 8 bases align to TRBD1. Per the germline V gene, CDR1 is SGHRS and CDR2 is YFSETQ. The V segment lost 2 bases and the J segment 7 bases; nucleotides outside the gene matches: 8. This CDR3 contains 15 residues. The DNA for the CDR3 is TGCGCCAGCAGCTTACTGCAGGGGGCAGGAAATGAGCAGTTCTTC. This sequence encodes CASSLLQGAGNEQFF.

This clonotype was detected ten times or more. The rearrangement links TRBV28 to TRBJ2-7; TRBD1 might be the D (6 bases). CDR3 size: 15 residues. Germline CDR1 is MDHEN and CDR2 is SYDVKM. V was trimmed by 6 bases and J by 2 bases, leaving 17 bases between them. The CDR3 loop reads CASRLGQILTYEQYF. In DNA form, the CDR3 reads TGTGCCAGCAGACTAGGACAGATCCTAACCTACGAGCAGTACTTC.

This clonotype was counted many times. The J gene is TRBJ1-3, the V gene TRBV29-1, with TRBD1 as a possible D gene (5 bases). Germline loops: CDR1 SQVTM, CDR2 ANQGSEA. The CDR3 totals 14 residues. V was pared by 4 bases and J by 4 bases, with 14 bases between. CDR3 in amino acids: CSVARDFGGNTIYF. CDR3 DNA sequence: TGCAGCGTTGCAAGGGACTTCGGAGGAAACACCATATATTTT.

At least ten counts were recorded for this clonotype. The chain is built from TRBV6-1 and TRBJ2-7, with D unresolved. Germline loops: CDR1 MNHNS, CDR2 SASEGT. The germline V and J ends were trimmed by 3 bases and 6 bases, with 9 bases remaining between them. This CDR3 is 12 amino acids long. The DNA of the CDR3 is TGTGCCAGCAGTGACTATCCTTCCGAGCAGTACGTC. Translating gives CASSDYPSEQYV.

The rearrangement joins TRBV7-9 to TRBJ2-1; a possible D gene is TRBD1 (6 bases). There are 16 residues in the CDR3. Trimming left V 1 base short and J 2 bases short, with 12 bases between. Per the germline V gene, CDR1 is SEHNR and CDR2 is FQNEAQ (reference sequence). The CDR3 nucleotides read TGTGCCAGCAGCTTAGGTAGGGGGTTCGCCTACAATGAGCAGTTCTTC. It yields the protein CASSLGRGFAYNEQFF. Full variable domain (remainder filled in from reference TRBV7-9 and TRBJ2-1): DTGVSQNPRHKITKRGQNVTFRCDPISEHNRLYWYRQTLGQGPEFLTYFQNEAQLEKSRLLSDRFSAERPKGSFSTLEIQRTEQGDSAMYLCASSLGRGFAYNEQFFGPGTRLTVL.

The V call is TRBV28, the J call TRBJ1-4, with no clear D. CDR3 length equals 14 residues. The ends were cut back, 4 bases at V and 8 bases at J, with 14 bases in the middle. Germline V gives CDR1 MDHEN, CDR2 SYDVKM. In DNA, the CDR3 is TGTGCCAGCAGTTCTCCGGGATTGCGGGAAAAACTGTTTTTT. As protein: CASSSPGLREKLFF.

This clonotype occurred many times. V gene TRBV6-1 combines with J gene TRBJ2-2; 10 bases line up with TRBD2. V gave up 6 bases and J gave up 7 bases; unmatched junction bases: 14. The CDR3 is 17 amino acids. Germline V gene data show CDR1 as MNHNS and CDR2 as SASEGT. CDR3 loop: CASSLLPSGSLGGELFF. The DNA for the CDR3 is TGTGCCAGCAGCCTATTACCTAGCGGGAGTTTGGGCGGGGAGCTGTTTTTT.

The V gene is TRBV7-9, the J gene TRBJ2-3; 7 nucleotides align to TRBD1. The ends lost 5 bases at V and 0 bases at J; junction bases unmatched: 2. CDR1 SEHNR and CDR2 FQNEAQ come from the germline V gene (reference sequence). The CDR3 sequence is 14 residues long. CDR3 DNA: TGTGCCAGCAGCAACAGGGGAAGCACAGATACGCAGTATTTT. This encodes CASSNRGSTDTQYF.

This clonotype showed up just a few times. The chain combines TRBV20-1 with TRBJ2-7; D might be TRBD2 (6 bases). CDR3 size: 15 residues. The V gene lost 6 bases and the J gene lost 2 bases, with 20 bases spanning the gap. The germline V gene has CDR1 DFQATT and CDR2 SNEGSKA (reference sequence). CDR3 nucleotides: TGCAGTGCCGCTAGCGCCGGGACCTTTCCCTACGAGCAGTACTTC. As protein: CSAASAGTFPYEQYF.